This TCR beta chain stems from a study of shared clonotypes between healthy human individuals (dated by TCRdb to 2020 to 2022). About the full investigation: The cohort included three men and a couple of women between 18 and 49 years of age. To estimate repertoire size and how much clonotypes are shared between individuals, the study performed deep sequencing of blood TCR repertoires from five healthy adults. For each donor, CD4 naive and CD4 memory were each given three plates, CD8 naive was given two plates, and CD8 memory was given one plate. Leukapheresis yielded between about 0.94 and 9 billion PBMCs per donor. To increase sequencing depth and limit assay-specific biases, TCR repertoire library preparation and sequencing were carried out by different laboratories using diverse techniques. General study outcomes and caveats: Estimated clonotype richness was generally larger for naive than for memory subsets. Sampling was restricted to blood, and TCR repertoires in tissue are likely to differ from TCR repertoires in blood. Even with the large sequencing depth, rarefaction of the sorted-subset datasets indicated that sequencing was incomplete. Pairwise subsampling indicated that sequencing depth was expected to affect the degree of clonotype sharing among donors. Across four donors, 4.5% to 6.5% of naive CD4, approximately 3.6% of naive CD8, under 2.5% of memory CD4, and about 0.44% of memory CD8 clonotypes were shared. Compared with non-shared clonotypes, the clonotypes found in all four sorted-subset donors had higher generation probabilities. The genetic and exposure-history diversity represented was limited by the small number of donors.

Using the deep immunoSEQ assay, multiplex PCR amplified TCR CDR3 regions from genomic DNA. Extracted genomic DNA from each cell subset was spread evenly across all wells of several immunoSEQ 96-well plates, with each plate serving as a replicate. For sorted subsets, each replicate PCR was loaded with 200 ng genomic DNA, equivalent to some 31,000 T cell genomes. The purified libraries were quantified using a Qubit 3.0 fluorometer, sized with a Bioanalyzer 2100, and then quantified again using the KAPA Library Quantification kit. Every immunoSEQ 96-well plate was sequenced on a separate single-read 150-cycle Illumina NextSeq 550 flow cell. Per the original workflow: Because the immunoSEQ output included only junctional sequences and no quality scores, the filtering could not be the same as the filtering used for full-length reads. To assign V/J genes and CDR3, sequences were annotated using PyIR, a Python wrapper for IgBLAST v1.9, with IMGT germline references. Reads were removed for weak V/J assignments (E-value above 1e-6), missing CDR3, stop codons, out-of-frame junctions, or ambiguous translated residues. V3J clonotypes were defined as sequences sharing the same inferred V gene, J gene, and CDR3 amino acid sequence. The percentage overlap between two repertoires was calculated by dividing the number of shared unique clonotypes by the size of the smaller repertoire. Three approaches were used to assess repertoire richness: RTK rarefaction, the Chao1 estimator, and Recon v2.1 estimates of unobserved clonotypes. Generation probabilities for all TCRbeta clonotypes obtained by the gDNA method from a handful of donors were computed using OLGA. TCRdb's version of the immuneACCESS table is confined to in-frame rearrangements and falls short of the full clone set. An unresolved V gene accounts for under half of the shortfall where checked; the remainder is of unknown origin. The DNA was the basis for D and trimming; V, J and clone size are from that table. Within this sample are some 79,000 clones, with about 61% of them counted one time only. The biggest ten clones account for around 52% of the sample.

Concerning this clone itself: What antigen it recognizes has not been identified. No base quality values were provided; no much bigger clone lies one nucleotide off.

Healthy HIV-negative adults with no recently reported acute infections or vaccinations were included as donors. Every donor was a Caucasian adult living in Nashville, Tennessee, USA. CD8 memory samples combined magnetically selected CD45RO+ cells with CCR7-negative CD45RA+ effector memory (TemRA) cells. After blood collection by leukapheresis, PBMCs were isolated using Ficoll-Histopaque density gradient centrifugation and then cryopreserved in the vapor phase of liquid nitrogen. Analytical flow cytometry was used to check the purity and quantity of each magnetically sorted T cell population. Genomic DNA was isolated from each sorted fraction and quantified by UV absorbance on a Nanodrop 2000c. Sample: memory CD8+ T cells sorted from blood. What this sample's cell subset or site label stands for: CD45RO+ cells pooled with CCR7-negative TemRA cells. The receptor was derived from a man aged 30 to 45 in good health.

Read as DNA, the sequence is TGCGCCAGCAGTGAGTCGGGAGGGGCGCGGGGCGAGCAGTACTTC. This codes for CASSESGGARGEQYF. The V and J segments used are TRBV10-1 and TRBJ2-7; 7 bases in the junction line up with TRBD2. The germline V gene encodes CDR1 WNHNN and CDR2 SYGVQD (reference sequence). From the cysteine through the phenylalanine, the CDR3 covers 15 amino acids. The only DNA kept is the CDR3, 45 bases in frame from the first base. V has 0 bases trimmed and J has 6 bases trimmed; junction bases matching no gene number 8.